The 25 T cell receptor beta chains given below trace back to one sample, sequenced in a study of control samples from healthy donors and cancer patients. TCRdb keeps only in-frame clones here, not all; method: immunoSEQ multiplex PCR. The table lists 150,000 to 200,000 clones, about nine tenths of them singletons. The material sequenced was blood. The receptor source for this set is a woman younger than 45 in good health.

The chain is built from TRBV7-8 and TRBJ1-3; D uncertain. The CDR3 is 14 residues long. V lost 5 bases and J 0 bases, leaving 8 bases between the germline ends. Germline V lookup: CDR1 SGHVS, CDR2 FQNEAQ. The CDR3 is CASSPTGSGNTIYF. The CDR3 nucleotides read TGTGCCAGCAGCCCGACGGGCTCTGGAAACACCATATATTTT. Supplemented by reference TRBV7-8 and TRBJ1-3, the full variable domain reads GAGVSQSPRYKVAKRGQDVALRCDPISGHVSLFWYQQALGQGPEFLTYFQNEAQLDKSGLPSDRFFAERPEGSVSTLKIQRTQQEDSAVYLCASSPTGSGNTIYFGEGSWLTVV.

This chain links TRBV6-1 with TRBJ1-6; possible D gene TRBD1, 6 bases. The V gene's germline CDR1 is MNHNS and CDR2 SASEGT. This CDR3 region has 14 residues. Trimming cost V 3 bases and J 7 bases, with 10 bases left between them. CDR3 protein: CASSEGGGNSPLHF. The CDR3, as DNA: TGTGCCAGCAGTGAGGGGGGGGGCAATTCACCCCTCCACTTT.

This chain links TRBV3-1 (or the pseudogene TRBV3-2) with TRBJ2-1; 10 bases fit TRBD2. Per germline, CDR1 LGHDT and CDR2 YNNKEL (reference sequence). The CDR3 spans 15 residues. V trimming: 3 bases; J trimming: 5 bases; junction bases outside the gene matches: 4. CDR3 amino acids: CASSHLAGANNEQFF. The CDR3 DNA reads TGTGCCAGCAGCCACCTAGCGGGGGCAAACAATGAGCAGTTCTTC.

The gene calls are TRBV7-6 and TRBJ2-2, with 13 positions matching TRBD2. V shed 5 bases and J 2 bases; nucleotides not matched to a gene: 5. Germline CDR1 and CDR2: SGHVS and FNYEAQ. This CDR3 is built from 17 residues. CDR3: CASSTGLAGANTGELFF. The CDR3 DNA reads as TGTGCCAGCAGCACCGGACTAGCGGGGGCCAACACCGGGGAGCTGTTTTTT. Together with reference TRBV7-6 and TRBJ2-2, the CDR3 gives the full variable domain: GAGVSQSPRYKVTKRGQDVALRCDPISGHVSLYWYRQALGQGPEFLTYFNYEAQQDKSGLPNDRFSAERPEGSISTLTIQRTEQRDSAMYRCASSTGLAGANTGELFFGEGSRLTVL.

The rearrangement links TRBV19 to TRBJ2-3, with D perhaps matching TRBD2 (6 bases). Deletions cut 6 bases from V and 2 bases from J, with 12 bases between. The CDR3 extends over 14 amino acids. Germline CDR1 reads LNHDA; CDR2 reads SQIVND (reference sequence). The CDR3 sequence is CASRSGPATDTQYF. The DNA of the CDR3 is TGTGCCAGTAGGAGCGGGCCAGCCACAGATACGCAGTATTTT. Full variable domain (rest looked up from reference TRBV19 and TRBJ2-3): DGGITQSPKYLFRKEGQNVTLSCEQNLNHDAMYWYRQDPGQGLRLIYYSQIVNDFQKGDIAEGYSVSREKKESFPLTVTSAQKNPTAFYLCASRSGPATDTQYFGPGTRLTVL.

This chain uses TRBV9 with TRBJ1-2, with D possibly TRBD1 on 6 matching bases. Germline CDR1 SGDLS, CDR2 YYNGEE. Trimming stripped 0 bases from V and 5 bases from J, with 14 bases between. The CDR3 length is 15 residues. In nucleotides, the CDR3 is TGTGCCAGCAGCGTAGCTCGGGGGCGGGGGTATGGCTACACCTTC. Amino acid sequence: CASSVARGRGYGYTF.

The genes are TRBV3-1 (or the pseudogene TRBV3-2) and TRBJ2-5, with unresolved D. CDR3 size: 14 residues. V was pared by 3 bases and J by 5 bases, with 13 bases between. Looked up from germline, CDR1 is LGHDT and CDR2 is YNNKEL (reference sequence). CDR3: CASSQELLGETQYF. For the CDR3, the DNA is TGTGCCAGCAGCCAGGAGCTATTAGGGGAGACCCAGTACTTC.

The V and J genes are TRBV10-3 and TRBJ2-6; TRBD2 might be the D (6 bases). The CDR3 covers 14 residues. V shed 4 bases and J shed 2 bases, with 6 bases lying between them. Germline V gene sequence: CDR1 ENHRY, CDR2 SYGVKD. The CDR3: CAISGGAGANVLTF. CDR3 bases: TGTGCCATCAGTGGGGGGGCTGGGGCCAACGTCCTGACTTTC.

CDR3: CASSLVGQGATEAFF. The CDR3 bases are TGTGCCAGCAGCTTAGTCGGGCAGGGGGCCACTGAAGCTTTCTTT. The genes are TRBV11-3 and TRBJ1-1; 8 bases line up with TRBD1. The V gene's germline CDR1 is SGHNT and CDR2 YENEEA. This CDR3 is 15 amino acids long. Trimming at V came to 1 base and at J to 4 bases, leaving 5 bases not matched to a gene.

The gene calls are TRBV11-3 and TRBJ2-1, with 8 nucleotides matching TRBD2. CDR1 and CDR2 from the germline V gene are SGHNT and YENEEA. This CDR3 contains 12 residues. V trimming: 5 bases; J trimming: 9 bases; junction bases outside the gene matches: 3. CDR3 in DNA: TGTGCCAGCAGCCGGGGGGGGGCTGAGCAGTTCTTC. Its translation is CASSRGGAEQFF.

V gene TRBV9 combines with J gene TRBJ1-2, with D tentatively TRBD1 (6 bases). The CDR3 has 14 residues. V lost 4 bases and J 0 bases, leaving 10 bases between the germline ends. Germline V CDR1 and CDR2: SGDLS, YYNGEE. CDR3 DNA: TGTGCCAGCAGCCCGGACAGAACTAACTATGGCTACACCTTC. Its translation is CASSPDRTNYGYTF.

The chain uses TRBV6-1 and TRBJ1-6, with 7 nucleotides matching TRBD1. This CDR3 is built from 14 residues. Germline V lookup: CDR1 MNHNS, CDR2 SASEGT. Trimming removed 3 bases from V and 9 bases from J; junction bases left unmatched: 5. The CDR3 loop reads CASSETGYSSPLHF. The CDR3 DNA is TGTGCCAGCAGTGAGACAGGGTACAGTTCACCCCTCCACTTT.

The chain joins TRBV7-7 to TRBJ1-5; 7 nucleotides line up with TRBD1. V lost 5 bases and J lost 2; bases outside the gene matches: 3. There are 14 residues in the CDR3. Germline CDR1 reads SSHAT; CDR2 reads FNYEAQ (reference sequence). CDR3 sequence (DNA): TGTGCCAGCAGCCGACAGGGAGGCAATCAGCCCCAGCATTTT. Its protein is CASSRQGGNQPQHF.

The V call is TRBV19, the J call TRBJ2-5; TRBD1 or TRBD2 may be the D gene (6 bases each). V lost 1 base and J 5 bases, leaving 11 bases between the germline ends. The CDR3 totals 14 residues. In germline, CDR1 is LNHDA, CDR2 SQIVND (reference sequence). CDR3 sequence reads: CASSIGRRGETQYF. The CDR3 bases are TGTGCCAGTAGTATAGGGCGGAGGGGGGAGACCCAGTACTTC.

This rearrangement joins TRBV18 to TRBJ2-5; no clear D. V lost 4 bases, J lost 1 base, and 7 bases lay in between. CDR1 and CDR2 from the germline V gene are KGHSH and LQKENI. The CDR3 spans 13 residues. The CDR3 reads CASSRNPQETQYF. In nucleotides, the CDR3 is TGTGCCAGCTCACGCAACCCCCAAGAGACCCAGTACTTC.

In its sample, this clone was seen once. The chain couples TRBV28 to TRBJ2-7; 7 bases line up with TRBD1. This CDR3 has 14 amino acids. After removal of 6 bases from V and 3 bases from J, the junction contained 8 bases not matched to a gene. Germline V gives CDR1 MDHEN, CDR2 SYDVKM. CDR3 bases: TGTGCCAGCAGAAAACACCGGGACAGCTACGAGCAGTACTTC. This sequence encodes CASRKHRDSYEQYF.

The chain couples TRBV4-2 to TRBJ1-2; 9 positions match TRBD1. CDR1 and CDR2 (germline): LGHNA, YNFKEQ. This CDR3 contains 14 residues. V was pared by 2 bases and J by 6 bases, with 4 bases of the junction left unmatched. CDR3 DNA sequence: TGTGCCAGCAGCCAACGGGGACAGGGACATGGCTACACCTTC. This gives the protein CASSQRGQGHGYTF.

The V gene is TRBV24-1, the J gene TRBJ2-5; D ambiguous. The CDR3 contains 14 residues. V was pared by 5 bases and J by 2 bases, with 11 bases between. Germline CDR1 KGHDR, CDR2 SFDVKD. CDR3 region: CATSGAAPQETQYF. The CDR3 DNA follows: TGTGCCACCAGTGGGGCGGCGCCTCAAGAGACCCAGTACTTC.

Here the CDR3 reads CASSLGLTDTQYF. CDR3 nucleotides: TGTGCCAGCAGCTTGGGCCTCACAGATACGCAGTATTTT. The chain is built from TRBV11-3 and TRBJ2-3; D not resolved. CDR3 length: 13 amino acids. V was pared by 3 bases and J by 2 bases, with 6 bases between. Germline values: CDR1 SGHNT, CDR2 YENEEA.

This chain links TRBV19 with TRBJ1-5, with D perhaps TRBD1 (6 bases). V dropped 7 bases and J dropped 0 bases, with 13 bases sitting between them. This CDR3 contains 15 residues. Germline V gives CDR1 LNHDA, CDR2 SQIVND (reference sequence). CDR3 coding DNA: TGTGCCAGTACCAAGAGGGGGTATAGCAATCAGCCCCAGCATTTT. This sequence encodes CASTKRGYSNQPQHF.

The chain uses TRBV6-2 or TRBV6-3 and TRBJ2-1; 12 bases align to TRBD2. This CDR3 has 14 amino acids. CDR1 and CDR2 (germline): MNHEY, SVGEGT. Losses at the gene ends were 2 bases for V and 10 bases for J; bases not matched to a gene: 3. The CDR3 nucleotides are TGTGCCAGCAGTTACGGGACTAGCGGGCAGGAGCAGTTCTTC. It encodes CASSYGTSGQEQFF.

This chain connects TRBV25-1 to TRBJ2-3; no firm D call. The V gene lost 1 base and the J gene lost 1 base, with 6 bases spanning the gap. Germline CDR1 MGHDK, CDR2 SYGVNS. The CDR3 is 14 amino acids. Here the CDR3 DNA reads TGTGCCAGCAGTGAATTCAAGCGCACAGATACGCAGTATTTT. Protein sequence: CASSEFKRTDTQYF.

The chain has TRBV7-2 and TRBJ2-7; 10 nucleotides match TRBD2. Germline V CDR1 and CDR2: SGHTA, FQGNSA. The junction had 6 bases not matched to a gene; V was cut back by 3 bases and J by 4 bases. CDR3 length: 15 amino acids. The CDR3 DNA follows: TGTGCCAGCAGCTTTTCTAGCGGGGGACCTTACGAGCAGTACTTC. The encoded protein is CASSFSSGGPYEQYF.

The rearrangement links TRBV9 to TRBJ2-5; TRBD2 matches at 7 bases. Germline values: CDR1 SGDLS, CDR2 YYNGEE. The V and J ends lost 0 bases and 7 bases, in that order; junction bases with no gene match: 9. The CDR3 spans 15 residues. The CDR3 DNA sequence: TGTGCCAGCAGCGTAGCTGGGGGGGAATTGGGGACCCAGTACTTC. Translation gives CASSVAGGELGTQYF. The full variable domain, its missing parts supplied by reference TRBV9 and TRBJ2-5, is DSGVTQTPKHLITATGQRVTLRCSPRSGDLSVYWYQQSLDQGLQFLIQYYNGEERAKGNILERFSAQQFPDLHSELNLSSLELGDSALYFCASSVAGGELGTQYFGPGTRLLVL.

The chain recombines TRBV19 with TRBJ1-1, with unresolved D. Germline assignment: CDR1 LNHDA and CDR2 SQIVND (reference sequence). Trimming cost V 5 bases and J 5 bases, with 6 bases left between them. The CDR3 runs 11 residues. The DNA for the CDR3 is TGTGCCAGTAGTGAGCGTACTGAAGCTTTCTTT. It codes for CASSERTEAFF.